The 16 T cell receptor beta chains given below trace back to one sample, sequenced in a study of PD-L1 blockade in urothelial cancer. The data were produced by immunoSEQ multiplex PCR, yet TCRdb's version contains in-frame clones alone and is incomplete. Of 75,000 to 95,000 clones in the sample, more than 85% were seen once. Time point defined: peripheral blood 6 weeks after treatment start. The source material was PBMCs, sampled around atezolizumab (anti-PD-L1) treatment. The receptors shown here come from a woman over 75 with urothelial cancer.

This clone was seen just once. This chain links TRBV4-2 with TRBJ1-2, with D possibly being TRBD1 (5 bases). The V gene's germline CDR1 is LGHNA and CDR2 YNFKEQ. The CDR3 covers 14 residues. The germline V and J ends were trimmed by 0 bases and 9 bases, with 14 bases remaining between them. The CDR3: CASSQEGVRNSYTF. CDR3 in DNA: TGTGCCAGCAGCCAAGAAGGGGTCAGGAACAGCTACACCTTC.

The chain has TRBV7-3 and TRBJ2-3, with D perhaps TRBD2 (5 bases). Germline values: CDR1 SGHTA, CDR2 FQGTGA. Trimming took 1 base from V and 4 from J, leaving 6 bases between them. This CDR3 has 13 amino acids. The chain's CDR3 is CASSLNSADTQYF. Here the CDR3 DNA reads TGTGCCAGCAGCTTAAATAGCGCAGATACGCAGTATTTT.

The gene calls are TRBV5-1 and TRBJ2-5; TRBD1 might be the D (6 bases). This CDR3 region has 15 residues. V dropped 4 bases and J dropped 2 bases, with 15 bases sitting between them. The germline V gene has CDR1 SGHRS and CDR2 YFSETQ. CDR3 in DNA: TGCGCCAGCAGCCACAATCCGGACAGACAAGAGACCCAGTACTTC. Translation: CASSHNPDRQETQYF.

DNA of the CDR3: TGTGCCAGCAGCGTAGGGGACACAGGTCAGCCCCAGCATTTT. Protein sequence: CASSVGDTGQPQHF. V usage is TRBV9 and J usage is TRBJ1-5; weak D call: TRBD1 (6 bases). From germline, CDR1 is SGDLS and CDR2 YYNGEE. The ends were cut back, 0 bases at V and 6 bases at J, with 10 bases in the middle. This CDR3 comprises 14 residues.

This chain links TRBV18 with TRBJ2-7; weak D call: TRBD1 (6 bases). Between the trimmed V and J ends, which lost 4 bases and 2 bases, there was a span of 9 bases. The germline CDR1 and CDR2 sequences are KGHSH and LQKENI. This CDR3 has 13 amino acids. The CDR3 DNA reads TGTGCCAGCTCACTGGGACACCCCTACGAGCAGTACTTC. Its translation: CASSLGHPYEQYF.

V usage is TRBV5-5 and J usage is TRBJ1-2; no clear D. The germline V and J ends were trimmed by 0 bases and 8 bases, with 11 bases remaining between them. CDR3 size: 13 residues. Germline-derived CDR1 and CDR2 are SGHKS and YYEKEE (reference sequence). In nucleotides, the CDR3 is TGTGCCAGCAGCTTGGGGCCCCTAGGAGGCTACACCTTC. Protein: CASSLGPLGGYTF.

The rearrangement uses TRBV9 and TRBJ1-1; D not certain. This CDR3 has 12 residues. CDR1 and CDR2 (germline): SGDLS, YYNGEE. With 3 bases removed from V and 5 bases from J, the gap between germline ends came to 8 bases. The CDR3 DNA sequence: TGTGCCAGCAGCGGAGCCGGGACTGAAGCTTTCTTT. It encodes CASSGAGTEAFF.

The rearrangement uses TRBV7-3 and TRBJ2-1; 9 bases agree with TRBD2. The CDR3 spans 17 residues. With V trimmed by 4 bases and J by 6 bases, 13 bases remained unmatched. Germline V gives CDR1 SGHTA, CDR2 FQGTGA. This CDR3 reads CASSSRAGTSPGNEQFF. The CDR3 DNA follows: TGTGCCAGCAGCTCACGCGCTGGGACTAGCCCGGGCAATGAGCAGTTCTTC.

The gene calls are TRBV6-5 and TRBJ1-2, with D maybe TRBD1 (5 bases). Trimming shortened V by 6 bases and J by 4 bases, and 12 bases separated the two germline ends. The CDR3 is 13 amino acids. Germline CDR1 and CDR2: MNHEY and SVGAGI. This CDR3 reads CASRGTIPYGYTF. The DNA for the CDR3 is TGTGCCAGCAGAGGGACTATACCCTATGGCTACACCTTC.

The V and J genes are TRBV2 and TRBJ2-1, with 12 nucleotides matching TRBD2. Germline V gene lookup returns CDR1 SNHLY and CDR2 FYNNEI. V was pared by 6 bases and J by 6 bases, with 6 bases of the junction left unmatched. This CDR3 region has 15 residues. The CDR3 loop is CASSPSSGRANEQFF. The CDR3 DNA sequence: TGTGCCAGCAGCCCGTCTAGCGGGAGGGCCAATGAGCAGTTCTTC. Together with reference TRBV2 and TRBJ2-1, the CDR3 gives the full variable domain: EPEVTQTPSHQVTQMGQEVILRCVPISNHLYFYWYRQILGQKVEFLVSFYNNEISEKSEIFDDQFSVERPDGSNFTLKIRSTKLEDSAMYFCASSPSSGRANEQFFGPGTRLTVL.

In the case of this clone: One junction end disagrees with the germline gene, perhaps due to a read error. This chain connects TRBV28 to TRBJ2-3, with 8 positions matching TRBD2. Germline V CDR1 and CDR2: MDHEN, SYDVKM. The CDR3 totals 11 residues. The CDR3 here is CDGGATDTQYF. In DNA, the CDR3 is TGCGACGGGGGGGCAACAGATACGCAGTATTTT.

The chain joins TRBV5-4 to TRBJ1-2; a weak D match, TRBD1 (5 bases). V dropped 6 bases and J dropped 3 bases, with 15 bases sitting between them. CDR1 is SGHNT, CDR2 YYREEE, per germline (reference sequence). CDR3 size: 14 residues. The CDR3 region has the DNA TGTGCCAGCACCATGGACAATAGAGACTATGGCTACACCTTC. Amino acid sequence: CASTMDNRDYGYTF.

V gene TRBV30 combines with J gene TRBJ1-5; 7 nucleotides agree with TRBD1. The CDR3 runs 15 residues. The J segment lost 6 bases and the V segment lost 0 bases, leaving 8 bases of the junction unmatched. CDR1 GTSNPN and CDR2 SVGIG come from the germline V gene (reference sequence). The CDR3 here is CAWSVKGARGQPQHF. CDR3 in DNA: TGTGCCTGGAGTGTAAAGGGGGCGCGCGGTCAGCCCCAGCATTTT.

This CDR3 is CASSQPQVDTNEKLFF. In DNA form, the CDR3 reads TGTGCCAGCAGCCAGCCCCAGGTAGACACTAATGAAAAACTGTTTTTT. The V gene is TRBV4-2, the J gene TRBJ1-4; no clear D gene. From germline, CDR1 is LGHNA and CDR2 YNFKEQ. The length of the CDR3 is 16 residues. Trimming pared 3 bases from V and 2 bases from J, leaving 13 bases between.

The J gene is TRBJ1-5, the V gene TRBV2, with D perhaps matching TRBD1 (6 bases). Trimming took 5 bases from V and 2 from J, leaving 13 bases between them. Germline V gives CDR1 SNHLY, CDR2 FYNNEI. The CDR3 is made up of 15 amino acids. Here the CDR3 reads CASSIGGSGNQPQHF. DNA of the CDR3: TGTGCCAGCAGTATAGGGGGATCTGGCAATCAGCCCCAGCATTTT. Based on the CDR3 plus reference TRBV2 and TRBJ1-5, the full variable domain is EPEVTQTPSHQVTQMGQEVILRCVPISNHLYFYWYRQILGQKVEFLVSFYNNEISEKSEIFDDQFSVERPDGSNFTLKIRSTKLEDSAMYFCASSIGGSGNQPQHFGDGTRLSIL.

This clone was detected only once. The J gene is TRBJ1-1, the V gene TRBV28; 8 positions agree with TRBD1. Germline CDR1 and CDR2: MDHEN and SYDVKM. The CDR3 is made up of 14 amino acids. The J segment lost 2 bases and the V segment lost 6 bases, leaving 5 bases of the junction unmatched. This CDR3 reads CASRPTGVNTEAFF. Written as DNA, the CDR3 is TGTGCCAGCAGACCGACAGGGGTCAACACTGAAGCTTTCTTT.